This T cell receptor (beta chain) was sequenced for a study of OX40 agonist ivuxolimab in advanced cancers. Across the study: Patients received intravenous ivuxolimab every 2 weeks at 0.01 to 10 mg/kg. General observations from the study: CD4+ and CD8+ blood T cells expanded clonally by week 6 at 0.1 to 3.0 mg/kg. It was not determined which antigens were specifically recognized by the peripheral T cells that had undergone clonal expansion.

With respect to this clone: What it recognizes is unknown.

Sequenced by immunoSEQ multiplex PCR; TCRdb stores in-frame clones only, minus some. The sample consists of under 100,000 clones, roughly 80% of them appearing once. Trimming stripped 0 bases from V and 9 bases from J, with 11 bases between. Per the germline V gene, CDR1 is LGHNA and CDR2 is YNFKEQ. This CDR3 is built from 13 residues. Exclusion of a patient followed from autoimmune disease history or systemic immunosuppression. The chain uses TRBV4-2 and TRBJ1-1; D is unresolved. This sequence was found in an adult with an advanced solid tumor such as melanoma, head and neck, liver or kidney cancer. The input for sequencing was CD4+ or CD8+ T cells sorted from blood, taken in a trial of the OX40 agonist ivuxolimab. CDR3 sequence: CASSQERDGKAFF. CDR3 in DNA: TGTGCCAGCAGCCAAGAGCGAGACGGAAAAGCTTTCTTT.